Listed below are T cell receptor beta chains from one sample, sequenced in a study of blood T cell repertoires in COVID-19. Profiling relied on immunoSEQ multiplex PCR, and the TCRdb table lists in-frame clones only, not all of them. This sample has 130,000 to 150,000 clones, with 87% found just once. What was sequenced was peripheral blood. Source of these receptors: a man between 50 and 59 years old who had recovered from COVID-19. The CDR3 runs from the conserved cysteine through the conserved F or W. A D gene is named only where the DNA matches it firmly. Some rows have no size entry. The others give once, few or many, or a class for an expanded clone.

v_gene	len	j_gene	abundance	d_gene	CDR3aa	CDR3nt
TRBV5-1	15	TRBJ1-4	-	-	CASSLGIASNEKLFF	TGCGCCAGCAGCTTGGGTATAGCGTCTAATGAAAAACTGTTTTTT
TRBV7-2	16	TRBJ2-5	-	TRBD1	CASSLDPTGVVETQYF	TGTGCCAGCAGCTTAGACCCGACAGGGGTTGTGGAGACCCAGTACTTC
TRBV5-1	15	TRBJ2-1	-	TRBD2	CASSPGTSGGNEQFF	TGCGCCAGCAGCCCCGGGACTAGCGGGGGTAATGAGCAGTTCTTC
TRBV9	15	TRBJ2-5	once	TRBD1	CASSAERTGGETQYF	TGTGCCAGCAGCGCCGAGCGGACAGGCGGGGAGACCCAGTACTTC
TRBV5-4	14	TRBJ1-6	-	-	CASSLTGPDSPLHF	TGTGCCAGCAGCTTAACAGGGCCCGATTCACCCCTCCACTTT
TRBV7-9	12	TRBJ2-2	-	-	CASSPNAGELFF	TGTGCCAGCAGCCCAAATGCCGGGGAGCTGTTTTTT
TRBV6-5	14	TRBJ2-3	-	TRBD1	CASMRTGGSDTQYF	TGTGCCAGCATGCGGACAGGGGGCTCAGATACGCAGTATTTT
TRBV10-3	16	TRBJ1-1	-	-	CAISESSGGANTEAFF	TGTGCCATCAGTGAGTCTTCCGGGGGGGCGAACACTGAAGCTTTCTTT
TRBV6-2/TRBV6-3	15	TRBJ1-2	-	-	CASSYRQVYNYGYTF	TGTGCCAGCAGTTACCGGCAGGTTTATAACTATGGCTACACCTTC
TRBV29-1	15	TRBJ2-7	-	-	CSVEHTLRGNYEQYF	TGCAGCGTTGAACATACCCTCAGGGGAAACTACGAGCAGTACTTC
TRBV3-1/TRBV3-2	14	TRBJ2-5	-	TRBD1	CASSKNRGRETQYF	TGTGCCAGCAGTAAAAACAGGGGGCGCGAGACCCAGTACTTC
TRBV28	14	TRBJ2-2	-	TRBD1	CASIDRGNTGELFF	TGTGCCAGCATCGACAGGGGGAACACCGGGGAGCTGTTTTTT
TRBV5-1	15	TRBJ2-2	-	-	CASSLRTENTGELFF	TGCGCCAGCAGCCTTCGGACAGAGAACACCGGGGAGCTGTTTTTT
TRBV9	15	TRBJ2-5	-	TRBD2	CASSVAGGALETQYF	TGTGCCAGCAGCGTAGCGGGGGGAGCGTTGGAGACCCAGTACTTC
TRBV11-2	16	TRBJ2-7	-	-	CASSSFREQDPYEQYF	TGTGCCAGCAGCTCCTTCCGAGAACAGGACCCCTACGAGCAGTACTTC
TRBV5-1	17	TRBJ2-7	-	TRBD2	CASSPGTSGGISYEQYF	TGCGCCAGCAGCCCCGGGACTAGCGGGGGGATCTCCTACGAGCAGTACTTC
TRBV4-3	13	TRBJ2-7	once	-	CASSLSGQYEQYF	TGCGCCAGCAGCCTTTCAGGGCAGTACGAGCAGTACTTC
TRBV6-5	15	TRBJ1-2	-	-	CAIRQDGNPNYGYTF	TGTGCCATAAGACAGGATGGAAATCCTAACTATGGCTACACCTTC
TRBV4-2	17	TRBJ1-3	-	-	CASSQDFRPGQGNTIYF	TGTGCCAGCAGCCAAGATTTTCGGCCGGGACAAGGAAACACCATATATTTT
TRBV5-4	16	TRBJ1-3	-	TRBD1	CASSLGQGVTGNTIYF	TGTGCCAGCAGCTTGGGGCAGGGGGTAACTGGAAACACCATATATTTT
TRBV30	14	TRBJ2-3	-	TRBD2	CAWKASGGTDTQYF	TGTGCCTGGAAAGCTAGCGGGGGAACAGATACGCAGTATTTT
TRBV7-6	15	TRBJ2-1	-	TRBD1	CASSPQTGGTGEQFF	TGTGCCAGCAGCCCACAGACAGGGGGCACGGGTGAGCAGTTCTTC
TRBV6-5	14	TRBJ1-3	-	TRBD1	CASSTGGAGNTIYF	TGTGCCAGCAGTACAGGGGGAGCTGGAAACACCATATATTTT
TRBV6-5	15	TRBJ1-4	-	TRBD1	CASRQGATTNEKLFF	TGTGCCAGCAGGCAGGGGGCTACAACTAATGAAAAACTGTTTTTT
TRBV6-1	16	TRBJ1-3	-	-	CASSGSPTVTGNTIYF	TGTGCCAGCAGTGGAAGCCCGACAGTGACCGGGAACACCATATATTTT
TRBV5-6	18	TRBJ2-7	-	TRBD2	CASSFSIGLAGRAYEQYF	TGTGCCAGCAGCTTCAGTATAGGGCTAGCGGGGCGTGCCTACGAGCAGTACTTC
TRBV19	14	TRBJ1-2	once	TRBD1	CASQSDRGPQRYTF	TGTGCCAGTCAATCGGACAGGGGGCCCCAGAGATACACCTTT
TRBV19	16	TRBJ2-7	once	TRBD1	CASSIDSGTVAYEQYF	TGTGCCAGTAGTATAGATTCCGGGACAGTTGCCTACGAGCAGTACTTC
TRBV29-1	13	TRBJ2-7	once	-	CSVMTGSSYEQYF	TGCAGCGTTATGACAGGTAGCTCCTACGAGCAGTACTTC
TRBV30	19	TRBJ1-1	-	TRBD1	CAWAPDPRQGAGIGTEAFF	TGTGCCTGGGCCCCGGACCCTCGACAGGGGGCAGGGATAGGCACTGAAGCTTTCTTT
TRBV6-2/TRBV6-3	15	TRBJ2-2	-	TRBD2	CASSRAGGNTGELFF	TGTGCCAGCAGTCGAGCGGGGGGGAACACCGGGGAGCTGTTTTTT
TRBV4-3	16	TRBJ1-2	-	-	CASSQDYPRGGYGYTF	TGCGCCAGCAGCCAAGATTATCCCCGGGGTGGCTATGGCTACACCTTC
TRBV19	14	TRBJ2-5	-	TRBD2	CASSTGLAGQTQYF	TGTGCCAGTAGTACCGGACTAGCCGGTCAGACCCAGTACTTC
TRBV10-3	14	TRBJ2-2	-	TRBD2	CAAGLAGGTGELFF	TGTGCCGCCGGACTAGCGGGAGGCACCGGGGAGCTGTTTTTT
TRBV15	14	TRBJ1-1	-	-	CATSRTLGDTEAFF	TGTGCCACCAGCAGGACTCTGGGTGACACTGAAGCTTTCTTT
TRBV5-4	14	TRBJ2-1	-	-	CASSLSSSYNEQFF	TGTGCCAGCAGCTTGAGCTCCTCCTACAATGAGCAGTTCTTC
TRBV9	13	TRBJ1-2	-	-	CASSARGGYGYTF	TGTGCCAGCAGCGCCAGGGGCGGCTATGGCTACACCTTC
TRBV6-2/TRBV6-3	16	TRBJ1-5	-	-	CASSYSVRGFGQPQHF	TGTGCCAGCAGTTACTCGGTTCGGGGATTCGGTCAGCCCCAGCATTTT
TRBV19	13	TRBJ1-1	once	-	CASRGGGGTEAFF	TGTGCCAGTAGAGGAGGGGGGGGCACTGAAGCTTTCTTT
TRBV4-1	15	TRBJ2-7	once	TRBD1	CASSQAMQGAGEQYF	TGCGCCAGCAGCCAAGCGATGCAGGGGGCAGGTGAGCAGTACTTC
TRBV7-2	15	TRBJ2-7	-	TRBD2	CASSPSGGASYEQYF	TGTGCCAGCAGCCCCAGCGGGGGGGCCTCTTACGAGCAGTACTTC
TRBV19	16	TRBJ1-4	-	-	CASSTRGGTTNEKLFF	TGTGCCAGTAGTACCCGCGGGGGTACAACTAATGAAAAACTGTTTTTT
TRBV4-1	16	TRBJ2-5	-	-	CASSQGVSGSQETQYF	TGCGCCAGCAGCCAAGGCGTCTCGGGGTCCCAAGAGACCCAGTACTTC
TRBV2	14	TRBJ2-7	-	-	CASSADRYSYEQYF	TGTGCCAGCAGTGCCGACAGGTACTCCTACGAGCAGTACTTC
TRBV7-6	13	TRBJ2-7	-	-	CASSLGPSYEQYF	TGTGCCAGCAGCCTAGGGCCTTCCTACGAGCAGTACTTC
TRBV19	16	TRBJ2-3	-	TRBD2	CASSYERGGNTDTQYF	TGTGCCAGTAGTTACGAGCGGGGGGGGAACACAGATACGCAGTATTTT
TRBV19	16	TRBJ2-1	-	TRBD1	CASSTQGQGANNEQFF	TGTGCCAGTAGTACTCAGGGACAGGGGGCTAACAATGAGCAGTTCTTC
TRBV18	16	TRBJ1-1	-	-	CASAQFKTGFQTEAFF	TGTGCCAGCGCCCAGTTCAAAACAGGGTTTCAAACTGAAGCTTTCTTT
TRBV2	14	TRBJ1-3	-	TRBD1	CASSTTGAGNTIYF	TGTGCCAGCAGTACGACAGGGGCTGGAAACACCATATATTTT
TRBV29-1	16	TRBJ1-3	-	-	CSVISFDRPSLSTIYF	TGCAGCGTTATCTCCTTTGACAGGCCATCTCTCAGCACCATATATTTT
TRBV6-6	18	TRBJ2-2	-	TRBD1	CASSQLTVRDRGAGELFF	TGTGCCAGCAGTCAATTAACAGTCCGGGACAGGGGGGCCGGGGAGCTGTTTTTT
TRBV5-5	14	TRBJ2-3	-	-	CASSPWTSTDTQYF	TGTGCCAGCAGCCCCTGGACTAGCACAGATACGCAGTATTTT
TRBV10-2	13	TRBJ2-7	-	TRBD1	CASSWTGGYEQYF	TGCGCCAGCAGTTGGACAGGGGGCTACGAGCAGTACTTC
TRBV5-1	15	TRBJ1-1	-	TRBD1	CASSFSQGGGTEAFF	TGCGCCAGCAGCTTCTCACAGGGGGGCGGCACTGAAGCTTTCTTT